The entry below gives a single TCR beta chain sequence along with its context. TCRdb's table, derived via immunoSEQ multiplex PCR, lists solely in-frame clones and lacks some. Found here are approximately 47,000 clones, roughly 89% of them singletons; the top ten hold around 2%. This entry is derived from a study of T cell changes during pregnancy in multiple sclerosis. The germline V gene encodes CDR1 SNHLY and CDR2 FYNNEI. V shed 7 bases and J 2 bases; nucleotides not matched to a gene: 2. The CDR3 length is 12 residues. The chain combines TRBV2 with TRBJ2-7, with 7 bases fitting TRBD1. The TCR comes from a female donor with multiple sclerosis, enrolled in a pregnancy study. Sequencing used peripheral blood, obtained in the first trimester of pregnancy. The CDR3 region is CASTGQAYEQYF. The CDR3 region has the DNA TGTGCCAGCACCGGACAGGCCTACGAGCAGTACTTC.